The 18 T cell receptor beta chains listed next were all sequenced from one sample in a study of T cells in Graves' hyperthyroidism and ophthalmopathy. TCR beta CDR3 regions were amplified from RNA. Using the HTBI primer set, a first-round RT-PCR was run on the TCR CDR3. TCRdb used MiXCR to reprocess the multiplex PCR reads, holding one entry per CDR3 protein. The sample yields hundreds of thousands of distinct CDR3 sequences, 14% seen once. Sequencing was carried out using blood. These receptors all come from a woman between 18 and 30 years old with Graves' hyperthyroidism.

This clonotype was observed many times. The V call is TRBV10-3, the J call TRBJ2-1; 13 bases agree with TRBD2. Looked up from germline, CDR1 is ENHRY and CDR2 is SYGVKD. Trimming took 5 bases from V and 7 from J; bases not matched to a gene: 14. The CDR3 contains 18 residues. CDR3 nucleotide sequence: TGTGCCATCAGTAGAACGTTGGATCTGGGACTAGCGGGGAATGAGCAGTTCTTC. Translated, it gives CAISRTLDLGLAGNEQFF.

V is TRBV7-8 and J is TRBJ2-2; D remains unclear. Trimming took off 5 bases at V and 6 bases at J, with 13 bases between the two ends. CDR1 and CDR2 (germline): SGHVS, FQNEAQ. The length of the CDR3 is 14 residues. The chain's CDR3 is CASSPVVVPGELFF. The CDR3 coding sequence is TGTGCCAGCAGCCCCGTTGTGGTTCCCGGGGAGCTGTTTTTT. The full variable domain, in which reference TRBV7-8 and TRBJ2-2 provide the parts outside the CDR3, is GAGVSQSPRYKVAKRGQDVALRCDPISGHVSLFWYQQALGQGPEFLTYFQNEAQLDKSGLPSDRFFAERPEGSVSTLKIQRTQQEDSAVYLCASSPVVVPGELFFGEGSRLTVL.

Many counts were recorded for this clonotype. CDR3 in amino acids: CATSREGNNARDGYTF. The DNA of the CDR3 is TGTGCCACCAGCAGAGAGGGCAATAACGCCAGGGATGGCTACACCTTC. The J gene is TRBJ1-2, the V gene TRBV15; maybe TRBD1 (5 bases). The germline V gene has CDR1 LNHNV and CDR2 YYDKDF (reference sequence). Trimming removed 0 bases from V and 6 bases from J, with 17 bases in between. CDR3 length: 16 amino acids.

This clonotype was seen only a few times. The chain links TRBV2 to TRBJ2-2, with D tentatively TRBD1 (6 bases). Deletions cut 2 bases from V and 2 bases from J, with 12 bases between. CDR3 length: 16 amino acids. Germline V gene data show CDR1 as SNHLY and CDR2 as FYNNEI. This CDR3 is CASSEQGLLNTGELFF. CDR3 in DNA: TGTGCCAGCAGTGAACAGGGGCTTCTCAACACCGGGGAGCTGTTTTTT.

This clonotype has just a few counts. This rearrangement joins TRBV7-9 to TRBJ2-1, with TRBD2 matching 8 bases. Germline CDR1 is SEHNR and CDR2 is FQNEAQ (reference sequence). This CDR3 comprises 17 residues. Losses at the gene ends were 4 bases for V and 0 bases for J; bases not matched to a gene: 8. CDR3 sequence: CASSSLAGSPSYNEQFF. The CDR3 nucleotides are TGTGCCAGCAGCTCGTTAGCGGGAAGCCCCTCCTACAATGAGCAGTTCTTC. Together with reference TRBV7-9 and TRBJ2-1, the CDR3 gives the full variable domain: DTGVSQNPRHKITKRGQNVTFRCDPISEHNRLYWYRQTLGQGPEFLTYFQNEAQLEKSRLLSDRFSAERPKGSFSTLEIQRTEQGDSAMYLCASSSLAGSPSYNEQFFGPGTRLTVL.

This chain connects TRBV6-5 to TRBJ2-2; unclear D gene. V lost 0 bases and J 3 bases, leaving 14 bases between the germline ends. The CDR3 extends over 17 amino acids. The V gene's germline CDR1 is MNHEY and CDR2 SVGAGI. The CDR3 is CASSYSQWNADTGELFF. In DNA form, the CDR3 reads TGTGCCAGCAGTTACTCTCAGTGGAATGCTGACACCGGGGAGCTGTTTTTT.

This clonotype has only a few counts. This rearrangement joins TRBV6-1 to TRBJ1-1, with D unclear. Trimming removed 9 bases at V and 0 bases at J, with 17 bases between. The CDR3 length is 15 residues. Germline CDR1 MNHNS, CDR2 SASEGT. The CDR3 loop is CASYPLTGVNTEAFF. The CDR3 DNA reads TGTGCCAGTTACCCATTGACCGGAGTGAACACTGAAGCTTTCTTT.

This clonotype was counted many times. V and J are TRBV27 and TRBJ2-3; D uncertain. Per the germline V gene, CDR1 is MNHEY and CDR2 is SMNVEV (reference sequence). V shed 0 bases and J shed 0 bases, with 13 bases lying between them. The CDR3 consists of 17 residues. In DNA form, the CDR3 reads TGTGCCAGCAGTTTATCTGGGCCTCCTGATAGCACAGATACGCAGTATTTT. Its protein is CASSLSGPPDSTDTQYF.

The chain couples TRBV4-1 to TRBJ1-4, with D possibly TRBD1 on 6 matching bases. The germline V gene encodes CDR1 MGHRA and CDR2 YSYEKL. V was pared by 5 bases and J by 5 bases, with 12 bases between. The CDR3 covers 14 residues. CDR3 in amino acids: CASSKRDINEKLFF. The CDR3 DNA reads as TGCGCCAGCAGCAAACGGGACATCAATGAAAAACTGTTTTTT.

This clonotype was observed at least ten times. V is TRBV6-1 and J is TRBJ2-7; weak D call: TRBD1 (6 bases). Germline CDR1 and CDR2: MNHNS and SASEGT. The CDR3 is 15 amino acids. The V end was cut by 1 base, the J end by 3 bases, with 13 bases between. CDR3 in DNA: TGTGCCAGCAGTGAAGAGAGGACAGACCACTACGAGCAGTACTTC. Translated, it gives CASSEERTDHYEQYF.

The sample holds a few counts of this clonotype. The DNA is omitted, as the CDR3 cannot be located on it reliably, and the CDR3 follows TCRdb's listing. The V and J genes are TRBV28 and TRBJ2-5. Germline CDR1 MDHEN, CDR2 SYDVKM. Inclusive of both ends, the CDR3 amounts to 17 amino acids. CDR3 sequence reads: CASSFLAASFGQETQYF.

This clonotype has at least ten counts. The chain joins TRBV5-1 to TRBJ2-1, with TRBD2 matching 9 bases. J gave up 0 bases and V 4 bases, and 14 bases lay outside the gene matches. The CDR3 loop spans 19 amino acids. CDR1 and CDR2 from the germline V gene are SGHRS and YFSETQ. The CDR3: CASSPTTGLASSSYNEQFF. As DNA, the CDR3 is TGCGCCAGCAGCCCTACGACTGGACTAGCGTCGAGCTCCTACAATGAGCAGTTCTTC.

The CDR3 nucleotides are TGTGCCAGCAGCCTCTTTCAACTACCCACCATATATTTT. Protein sequence: CASSLFQLPTIYF. The chain carries TRBV7-3 and TRBJ1-3; D remains unclear. The germline V gene encodes CDR1 SGHTA and CDR2 FQGTGA. CDR3 size: 13 residues. V gave up 5 bases and J gave up 9 bases, with 14 bases separating them.

The chain has TRBV18 and TRBJ2-1; possible D gene TRBD1, 5 bases. Germline lookup yields CDR1 KGHSH and CDR2 LQKENI. The CDR3 extends over 14 amino acids. The ends were cut back, 5 bases at V and 4 bases at J, with 12 bases in the middle. CDR3 nucleotide sequence: TGTGCCAGCTCAAAACCACAGGCTTACAATGAGCAGTTCTTC. Its translation is CASSKPQAYNEQFF.

This clonotype was counted between two and nine times. The chain has TRBV12-3 or TRBV12-4 and TRBJ2-3; D gene ambiguous. This CDR3 has 17 amino acids. The germline V and J ends were trimmed by 2 bases and 6 bases, with 21 bases remaining between them. DNA for the CDR3: TGTGCCAGCAGTTTATTACTAAGGCGCAAAATGCGGGATACGCAGTATTTT. Translation gives CASSLLLRRKMRDTQYF.

This chain uses TRBV6-5 with TRBJ2-7; no clear D gene. V lost 1 base, J lost 4 bases, and 8 bases lay in between. The V gene's germline CDR1 is MNHEY and CDR2 SVGAGI. The length of the CDR3 is 13 residues. The CDR3 loop is CASSYLGEYEQYF. The CDR3 DNA follows: TGTGCCAGCAGTTACTTGGGTGAATACGAGCAGTACTTC.

This clonotype was seen repeatedly, ten times or more. The J gene is TRBJ2-5, the V gene TRBV5-1; D may be TRBD2 (8 bases). Looked up from germline, CDR1 is SGHRS and CDR2 is YFSETQ. The CDR3 has 15 residues. The V gene lost 3 bases and the J gene lost 2 bases, with 14 bases spanning the gap. The CDR3 loop reads CASSSVAGQQETQYF. The CDR3 region has the DNA TGCGCCAGCAGCTCTGTAGCGGGACAGCAAGAGACCCAGTACTTC.

The chain couples TRBV6-2 or TRBV6-3 to TRBJ2-6; 12 nucleotides agree with TRBD2. This CDR3 comprises 18 residues. V was clipped by 6 bases and J by 3 bases; unmatched bases: 9. Germline V gene lookup returns CDR1 MNHEY and CDR2 SVGEGT. The CDR3 reads CASSQLRLAGVGANVLTF. The CDR3, as DNA: TGTGCCAGCAGCCAACTAAGACTAGCGGGAGTTGGGGCCAACGTCCTGACTTTC.